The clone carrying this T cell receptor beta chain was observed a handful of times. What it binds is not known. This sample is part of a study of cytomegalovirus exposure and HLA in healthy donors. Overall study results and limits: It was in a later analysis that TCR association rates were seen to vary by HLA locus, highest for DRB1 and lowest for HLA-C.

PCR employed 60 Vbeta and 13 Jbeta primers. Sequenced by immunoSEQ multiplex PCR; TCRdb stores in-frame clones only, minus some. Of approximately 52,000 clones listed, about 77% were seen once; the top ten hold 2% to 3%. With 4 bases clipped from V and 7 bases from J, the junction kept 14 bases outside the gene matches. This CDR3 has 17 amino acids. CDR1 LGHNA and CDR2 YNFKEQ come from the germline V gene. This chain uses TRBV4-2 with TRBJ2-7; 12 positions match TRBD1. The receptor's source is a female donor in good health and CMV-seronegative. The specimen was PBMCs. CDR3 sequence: CASSRRGEGQGAEEQYF. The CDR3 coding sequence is TGTGCCAGCAGCCGCAGGGGAGAGGGACAGGGGGCGGAAGAGCAGTACTTC.